Listed below are T cell receptor beta chains from one sample, sequenced in a study of blood T cell repertoires in COVID-19. The table came from immunoSEQ multiplex PCR; TCRdb's copy has only in-frame clones and leaves some out. The sample has about 89,000 clones, approximately 80% seen once. Source material: peripheral blood. Receptor source: a man aged 70 or older with acute or convalescent COVID-19. The CDR3 runs from the conserved cysteine through the conserved F or W. The order of the fields is J gene, V gene, clone size, D gene, CDR3 protein, CDR3 DNA. D genes are given only for firm matches. Size is stated for part of the rows, as once, few or many counts, or as a class when the clone is expanded.

TRBJ2-3 | TRBV7-8 | . | TRBD1 | CASSLIIWDRGSDTQYF | TGTGCCAGCAGCTTAATCATATGGGACAGGGGTTCAGATACGCAGTATTTT
TRBJ1-2 | TRBV19 | . | . | CASSFSDRPNYGYTF | TGTGCCAGTAGCTTTTCAGACAGGCCTAACTATGGCTACACCTTC
TRBJ2-5 | TRBV19 | . | TRBD2 | CASRTSGRKTQYF | TGTGCCAGTAGGACTAGCGGGAGGAAGACCCAGTACTTC
TRBJ1-5 | TRBV6-2/TRBV6-3 | . | . | CASSYLFQNQPQHF | TGTGCCAGCAGTTACTTGTTCCAGAATCAGCCCCAGCATTTT
TRBJ2-7 | TRBV7-2 | . | TRBD2 | CASSPGLAGGRYEQYF | TGTGCCAGCAGCCCGGGACTAGCGGGAGGTCGGTACGAGCAGTACTTC
TRBJ1-5 | TRBV18 | . | TRBD1 | CASSRGTGINQPQHF | TGTGCCAGCTCCCGCGGGACAGGGATTAATCAGCCCCAGCATTTT
TRBJ2-3 | TRBV18 | . | . | CASSRGGGPDTQYF | TGTGCCAGCTCACGGGGGGGCGGCCCAGATACGCAGTATTTT
TRBJ2-3 | TRBV19 | . | TRBD2 | CASSIRAAGTSEHSTDTQYF | TGTGCCAGTAGTATCCGGGCCGCGGGGACTAGCGAACATAGCACAGATACGCAGTATTTT
TRBJ2-7 | TRBV5-1 | few | . | CASRPDRYEQYF | TGCGCCAGCAGGCCCGACAGGTACGAGCAGTACTTC
TRBJ1-1 | TRBV10-1 | . | . | CASSGKQGLSFEAFF | TGCGCCAGCAGCGGTAAACAGGGCCTGAGTTTTGAAGCTTTCTTT
TRBJ2-2 | TRBV5-4 | few | . | CASSALADLGTGELFF | TGTGCCAGCAGCGCATTGGCCGATCTAGGCACCGGGGAGCTGTTTTTT
TRBJ2-2 | TRBV19 | few | TRBD2 | CASSWTSQGAGELFF | TGTGCCAGTAGTTGGACTAGCCAAGGGGCCGGGGAGCTGTTTTTT
TRBJ2-7 | TRBV6-2/TRBV6-3 | . | TRBD2 | CASSYVAGRNYEQYF | TGTGCCAGCAGTTACGTAGCGGGACGGAACTACGAGCAGTACTTC
TRBJ1-1 | TRBV24-1 | . | . | CATSDDSGYTEAFF | TGTGCCACCAGTGATGACTCAGGGTACACTGAAGCTTTCTTT
TRBJ2-3 | TRBV5-1 | . | TRBD1 | CASISGTGGFRTQYF | TGCGCCAGCATTAGTGGAACAGGGGGCTTTCGTACGCAGTATTTT
TRBJ2-7 | TRBV2 | . | . | CASNPGLSRLQYF | TGTGCCAGCAATCCGGGGTTATCAAGACTTCAGTACTTC
TRBJ2-4 | TRBV5-1 | . | . | CASSFDPQGTNIQYF | TGCGCCAGCAGCTTTGACCCACAGGGAACAAACATTCAGTACTTC
TRBJ1-5 | TRBV30 | . | TRBD1 | CAWSPGQGYQPQHF | TGTGCCTGGAGCCCGGGACAGGGCTATCAGCCCCAGCATTTT
TRBJ2-7 | TRBV23-1 | . | TRBD2 | CASSQSWSSGRSGYEQYF | TGCGCCAGCAGTCAATCTTGGAGTAGCGGGAGATCTGGATACGAGCAGTACTTC
TRBJ2-1 | TRBV7-2 | . | . | CASSSTRSSYNEQFF | TGTGCCAGCAGCTCGACTAGGAGCTCCTACAATGAGCAGTTCTTC
TRBJ2-1 | TRBV7-2 | . | . | CASSLAQGRVNEQFF | TGTGCCAGCAGCTTAGCTCAGGGGAGGGTCAATGAGCAGTTCTTC
TRBJ2-1 | TRBV30 | . | TRBD2 | CAWSVLGLGSTSGRLYNEQFF | TGTGCCTGGAGTGTACTGGGGTTGGGTTCGACTAGCGGGAGGCTCTACAATGAGCAGTTCTTC
TRBJ2-3 | TRBV30 | . | . | CAWGSESVSTDTQYF | TGTGCCTGGGGCTCCGAAAGCGTTAGCACAGATACGCAGTATTTT
TRBJ2-3 | TRBV11-1 | few | . | CASSQGGLSADTQYF | TGTGCCAGCAGCCAGGGGGGCCTATCGGCAGATACGCAGTATTTT
TRBJ1-2 | TRBV28 | . | . | CASGQGYGYTF | TGTGCCAGCGGGCAGGGATATGGCTACACCTTC
TRBJ1-3 | TRBV30 | . | . | CAWNPGVSGNTIYF | TGTGCCTGGAATCCAGGGGTCTCTGGAAACACCATATATTTT
TRBJ2-7 | TRBV5-6 | many | . | CASSLGLGYEQYF | TGTGCCAGCAGCCTCGGACTTGGTTACGAGCAGTACTTC
TRBJ2-1 | TRBV7-3 | few | TRBD1 | CASSLRDRGSYNEQFF | TGTGCCAGCAGCTTAAGGGACAGGGGCTCCTACAATGAGCAGTTCTTC
TRBJ2-7 | TRBV14 | . | TRBD2 | CASSPRTSGSYEQYF | TGTGCCAGCAGCCCAAGGACTAGCGGTTCCTACGAGCAGTACTTC
TRBJ1-2 | TRBV3-1/TRBV3-2 | . | . | CASSQGSDIDYGYTF | TGTGCCAGCAGCCAAGGATCCGACATCGACTATGGCTACACCTTC
TRBJ2-7 | TRBV21-1 | . | . | CASSKISDSYEQYF | TGTGCCAGCAGCAAAATCAGTGACTCCTACGAGCAGTACTTC
TRBJ2-5 | TRBV11-2 | . | TRBD2 | CASSRRTSGNQETQYF | TGTGCCAGCAGCCGGAGGACTAGCGGGAACCAAGAGACCCAGTACTTC
TRBJ1-2 | TRBV15 | . | . | CATRRGPNYGYTF | TGTGCCACCAGGCGGGGACCTAACTATGGCTACACCTTC
TRBJ1-2 | TRBV29-1 | . | TRBD1 | CSVEGTGSNYGYTF | TGCAGCGTTGAGGGGACAGGGTCTAACTATGGCTACACCTTC
TRBJ2-3 | TRBV23-1 | . | TRBD2 | CASTHTREGRGTDTQYF | TGCGCCAGCACCCACACCCGGGAGGGCCGGGGCACAGATACGCAGTATTTT
TRBJ1-5 | TRBV19 | . | TRBD1 | CASSTIQGEEPQHF | TGTGCCAGTAGTACCATTCAGGGGGAGGAGCCCCAGCATTTT
TRBJ2-7 | TRBV9 | . | TRBD1 | CASSLRPDRANEQYF | TGTGCCAGCAGCCTCCGCCCGGACAGGGCCAACGAGCAGTACTTC
TRBJ1-6 | TRBV14 | . | . | CASSLLGGQQNSPLHF | TGTGCCAGCAGCCTCCTCGGGGGGCAGCAAAATTCACCCCTCCACTTT
TRBJ1-1 | TRBV18 | . | . | CASSPRVAGLLNEAFF | TGTGCCAGCTCACCACGAGTCGCAGGACTGTTAAATGAAGCTTTCTTT
TRBJ2-1 | TRBV18 | . | . | CASSPLETIAVHNEQFF | TGTGCCAGTTCACCCCTTGAGACCATCGCGGTCCACAATGAGCAGTTCTTC
TRBJ2-3 | TRBV2 | . | . | CASSEYAPRADTQYF | TGTGCCAGCAGTGAATACGCACCCAGGGCAGATACGCAGTATTTT
TRBJ1-1 | TRBV2 | . | . | CASSETHRVTEAFF | TGTGCCAGCAGTGAAACCCACAGGGTCACTGAAGCTTTCTTT
TRBJ1-1 | TRBV7-9 | . | . | CASSTRTGDEAFF | TGTGCCAGCAGCACTAGGACGGGGGATGAAGCTTTCTTT
TRBJ1-4 | TRBV4-2 | . | . | CASSQETGNEKLFF | TGTGCCAGCAGCCAAGAGACCGGGAACGAAAAACTGTTTTTT
TRBJ1-1 | TRBV7-6 | . | TRBD1 | CASSLDRGRGIPEAFF | TGTGCCAGCAGCCTCGACAGGGGAAGAGGCATCCCTGAAGCTTTCTTT
TRBJ2-1 | TRBV18 | . | TRBD2 | CASSPRSGLAGVGYNEQFF | TGTGCCAGCTCACCCCGCAGCGGACTAGCGGGGGTGGGGTACAATGAGCAGTTCTTC